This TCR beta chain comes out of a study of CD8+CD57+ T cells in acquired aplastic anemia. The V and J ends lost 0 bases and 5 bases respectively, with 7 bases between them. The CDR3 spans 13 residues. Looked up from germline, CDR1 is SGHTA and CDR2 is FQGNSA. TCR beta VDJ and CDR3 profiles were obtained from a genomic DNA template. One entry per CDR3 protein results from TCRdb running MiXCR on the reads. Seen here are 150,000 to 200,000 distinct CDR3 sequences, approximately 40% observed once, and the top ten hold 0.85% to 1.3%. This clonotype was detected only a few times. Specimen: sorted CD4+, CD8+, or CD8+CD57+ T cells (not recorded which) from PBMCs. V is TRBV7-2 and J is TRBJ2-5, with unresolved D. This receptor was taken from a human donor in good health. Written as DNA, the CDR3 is TGTGCCAGCAGCTTAGCGCCTGAGGAGACCCAGTACTTC. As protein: CASSLAPEETQYF.